This TCR beta chain was identified in a study of T cells in Graves' hyperthyroidism and ophthalmopathy. The study, taken as a whole, reports: Prediction of ophthalmopathy progression came a median around 7.1 months pre-onset.

On this clonotype itself: Its antigen is undetermined.

Criteria for exclusion of patients were uncontrolled infection, other autoimmune disease, pregnancy or lactation. The source material, RNA transcripts, was used to amplify TCR beta CDR3 regions. During a first-round RT-PCR of the TCR CDR3, the HTBI primer set was used. MiXCR was run by TCRdb on the multiplex PCR reads, yielding one entry per CDR3 protein. The profile shows 250,000 or so distinct CDR3 sequences, about 14% of them singletons. J was trimmed by 2 bases and V by 2 bases; bases with no gene match: 1. CDR3 length equals 14 residues. CDR1 is ENHRY, CDR2 SYGVKD, per germline. The chain joins TRBV10-3 to TRBJ2-7, with 9 nucleotides matching TRBD2. The receptor was isolated from a woman aged 40 to 50 with Graves' hyperthyroidism that later progressed to Graves' ophthalmopathy. Sequencing used blood. The CDR3 loop is CAISEKREAYEQYF. CDR3 sequence (DNA): TGTGCCATCAGTGAGAAGCGGGAGGCCTACGAGCAGTACTTC.